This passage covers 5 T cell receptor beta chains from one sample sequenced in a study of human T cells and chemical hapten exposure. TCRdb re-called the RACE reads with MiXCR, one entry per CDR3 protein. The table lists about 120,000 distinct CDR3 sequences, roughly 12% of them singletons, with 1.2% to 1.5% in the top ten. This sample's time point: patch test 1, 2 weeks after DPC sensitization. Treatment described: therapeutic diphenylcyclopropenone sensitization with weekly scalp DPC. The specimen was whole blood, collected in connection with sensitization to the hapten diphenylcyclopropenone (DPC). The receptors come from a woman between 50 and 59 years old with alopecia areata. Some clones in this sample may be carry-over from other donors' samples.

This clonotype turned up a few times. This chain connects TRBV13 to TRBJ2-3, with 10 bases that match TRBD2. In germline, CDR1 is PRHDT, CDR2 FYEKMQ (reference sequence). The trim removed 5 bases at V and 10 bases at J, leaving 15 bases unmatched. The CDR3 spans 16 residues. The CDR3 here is CASSRSFSGGASAQYF. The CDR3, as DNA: TGTGCCAGCAGCAGAAGCTTCAGCGGGGGGGCTTCTGCGCAGTATTTT.

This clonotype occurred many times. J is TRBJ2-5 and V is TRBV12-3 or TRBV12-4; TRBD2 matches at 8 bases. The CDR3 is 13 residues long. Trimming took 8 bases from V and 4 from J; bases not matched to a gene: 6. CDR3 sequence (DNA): TGTGCCAGCGGGGAAGCGGGAGCAGAGACCCAGTACTTC. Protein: CASGEAGAETQYF.

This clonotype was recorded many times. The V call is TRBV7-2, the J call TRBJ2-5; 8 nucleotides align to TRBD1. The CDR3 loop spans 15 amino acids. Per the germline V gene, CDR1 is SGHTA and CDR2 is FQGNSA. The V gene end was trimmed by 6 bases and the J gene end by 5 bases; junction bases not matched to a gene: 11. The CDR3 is CASSTGQGSTETQYF. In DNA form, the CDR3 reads TGTGCCAGCAGTACCGGACAGGGATCCACGGAGACCCAGTACTTC.

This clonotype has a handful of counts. As DNA, the CDR3 is TGTGCCACGAAGCGGGAATTAATTGACGAGCAGTACTTC. This gives the protein CATKRELIDEQYF. The chain links TRBV6-6 to TRBJ2-7; 7 nucleotides agree with TRBD2. The J segment lost 5 bases and the V segment lost 10 bases, leaving 11 bases of the junction unmatched. The CDR3 loop spans 13 amino acids. Germline loops: CDR1 MNHNY, CDR2 SVGAGI (reference sequence).

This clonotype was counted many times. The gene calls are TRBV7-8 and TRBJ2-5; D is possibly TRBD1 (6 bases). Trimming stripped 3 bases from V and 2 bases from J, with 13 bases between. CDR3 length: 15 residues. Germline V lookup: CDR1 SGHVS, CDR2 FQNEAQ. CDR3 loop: CASSFQSTGQETQYF. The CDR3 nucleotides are TGTGCCAGCAGCTTCCAATCGACAGGACAAGAGACCCAGTACTTC.